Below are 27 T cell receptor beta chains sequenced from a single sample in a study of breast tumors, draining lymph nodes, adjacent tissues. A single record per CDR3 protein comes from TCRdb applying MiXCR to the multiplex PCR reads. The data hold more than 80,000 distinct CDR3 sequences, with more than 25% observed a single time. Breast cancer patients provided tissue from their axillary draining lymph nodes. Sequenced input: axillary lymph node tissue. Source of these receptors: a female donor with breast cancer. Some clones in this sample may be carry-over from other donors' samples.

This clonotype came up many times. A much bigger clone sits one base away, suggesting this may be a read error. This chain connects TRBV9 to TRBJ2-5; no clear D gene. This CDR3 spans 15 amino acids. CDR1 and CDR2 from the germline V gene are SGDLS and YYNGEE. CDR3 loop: CASSVEAGYQETPYF. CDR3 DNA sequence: TGTGCCAGCAGCGTAGAGGCCGGGTACCAAGAGACCCCGTACTTC.

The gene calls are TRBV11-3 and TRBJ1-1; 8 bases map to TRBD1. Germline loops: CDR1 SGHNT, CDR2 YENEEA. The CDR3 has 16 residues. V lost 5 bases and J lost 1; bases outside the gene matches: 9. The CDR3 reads CASSPGQAYGNTEAFF. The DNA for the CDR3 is TGTGCCAGCAGCCCGGGACAGGCCTACGGGAACACTGAAGCTTTCTTT.

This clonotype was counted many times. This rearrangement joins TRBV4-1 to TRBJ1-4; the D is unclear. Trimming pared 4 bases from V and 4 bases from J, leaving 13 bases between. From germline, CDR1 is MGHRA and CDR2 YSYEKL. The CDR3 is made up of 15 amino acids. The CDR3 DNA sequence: TGCGCCAGCAGCCGCTGGGTACCGGATAATGAAAAACTGTTTTTT. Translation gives CASSRWVPDNEKLFF.

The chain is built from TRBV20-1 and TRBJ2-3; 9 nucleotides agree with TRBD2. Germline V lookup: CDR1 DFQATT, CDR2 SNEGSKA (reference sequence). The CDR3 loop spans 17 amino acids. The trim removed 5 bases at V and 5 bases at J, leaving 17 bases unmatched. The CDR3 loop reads CSAEDPLAGRERDTQYF. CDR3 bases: TGCAGTGCTGAGGACCCCCTAGCGGGAAGGGAACGAGATACGCAGTATTTT.

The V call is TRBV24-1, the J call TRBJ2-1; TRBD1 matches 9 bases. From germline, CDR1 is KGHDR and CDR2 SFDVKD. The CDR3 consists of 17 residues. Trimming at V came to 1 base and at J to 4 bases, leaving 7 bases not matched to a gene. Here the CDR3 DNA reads TGTGCCACCAGTGATTTCATAGGGGACAGGGTTTACAATGAGCAGTTCTTC. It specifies CATSDFIGDRVYNEQFF.

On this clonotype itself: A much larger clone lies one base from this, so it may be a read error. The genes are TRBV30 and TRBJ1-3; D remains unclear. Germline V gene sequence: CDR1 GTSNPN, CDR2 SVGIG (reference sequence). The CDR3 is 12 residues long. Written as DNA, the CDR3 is TGTGGTCTGTGGGTTGCTGGAAACACCATATATTTT. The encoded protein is CGLWVAGNTIYF.

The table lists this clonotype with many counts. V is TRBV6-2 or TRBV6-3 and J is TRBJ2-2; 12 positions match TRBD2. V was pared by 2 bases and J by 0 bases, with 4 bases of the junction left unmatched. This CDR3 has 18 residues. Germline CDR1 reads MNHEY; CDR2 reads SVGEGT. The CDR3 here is CASSYPGLAGSNTGELFF. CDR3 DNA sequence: TGTGCCAGCAGTTACCCCGGACTAGCGGGGTCGAACACCGGGGAGCTGTTTTTT.

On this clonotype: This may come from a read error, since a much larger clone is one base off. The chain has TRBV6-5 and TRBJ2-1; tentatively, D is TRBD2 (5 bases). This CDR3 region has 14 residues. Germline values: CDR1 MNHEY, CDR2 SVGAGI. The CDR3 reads CANSYSITSNEQFF. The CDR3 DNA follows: TGTGCCAACAGTTACTCGATAACTAGCAATGAGCAGTTCTTC.

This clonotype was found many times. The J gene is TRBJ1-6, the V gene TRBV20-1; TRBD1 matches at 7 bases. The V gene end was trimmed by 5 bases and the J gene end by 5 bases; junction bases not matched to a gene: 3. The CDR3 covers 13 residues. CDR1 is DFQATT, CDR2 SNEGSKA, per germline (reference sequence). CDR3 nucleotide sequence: TGCAGTGCTTACGACAGGGATAATTCACCCCTCCACTTT. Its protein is CSAYDRDNSPLHF.

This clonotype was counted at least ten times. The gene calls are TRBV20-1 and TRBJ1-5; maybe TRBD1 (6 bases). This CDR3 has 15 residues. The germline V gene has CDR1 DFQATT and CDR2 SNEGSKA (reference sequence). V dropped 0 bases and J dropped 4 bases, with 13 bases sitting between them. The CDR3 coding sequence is TGCAGTGCTAGAGAGCCCCCAGGGGAGAATCAGCCCCAGCATTTT. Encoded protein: CSAREPPGENQPQHF.

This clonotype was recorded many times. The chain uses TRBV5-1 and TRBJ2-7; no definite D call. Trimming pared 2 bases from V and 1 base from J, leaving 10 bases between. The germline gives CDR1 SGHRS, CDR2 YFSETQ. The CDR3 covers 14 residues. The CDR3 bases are TGCGCCAGCAGCTTATATAGTGATTCCTACGAGCAGTACTTC. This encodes CASSLYSDSYEQYF. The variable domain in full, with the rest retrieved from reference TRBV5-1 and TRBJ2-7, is KAGVTQTPRYLIKTRGQQVTLSCSPISGHRSVSWYQQTPGQGLQFLFEYFSETQRNKGNFPGRFSGRQFSNSRSEMNVSTLELGDSALYLCASSLYSDSYEQYFGPGTRLTVT.

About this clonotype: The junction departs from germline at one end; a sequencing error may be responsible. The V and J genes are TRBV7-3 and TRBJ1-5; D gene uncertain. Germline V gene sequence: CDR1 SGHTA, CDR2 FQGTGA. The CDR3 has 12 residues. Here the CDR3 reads CACSLKNQPQHF. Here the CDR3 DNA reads TGTGCCTGCAGCTTGAAAAATCAGCCCCAGCATTTT.

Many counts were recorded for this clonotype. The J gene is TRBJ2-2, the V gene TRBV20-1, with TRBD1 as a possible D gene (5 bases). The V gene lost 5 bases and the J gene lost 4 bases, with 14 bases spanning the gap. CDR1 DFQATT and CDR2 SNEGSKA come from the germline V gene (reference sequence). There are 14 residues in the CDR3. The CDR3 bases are TGCAGTGCTGAGAACCACAGGACCACCGGGGAGCTGTTTTTT. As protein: CSAENHRTTGELFF.

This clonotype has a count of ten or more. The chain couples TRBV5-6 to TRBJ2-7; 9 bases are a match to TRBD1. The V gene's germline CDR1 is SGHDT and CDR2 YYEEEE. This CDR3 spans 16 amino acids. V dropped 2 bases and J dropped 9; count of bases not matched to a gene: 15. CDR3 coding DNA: TGTGCCAGCAGCTTTTTATCGGGACAGGGTAATGAGGGGCAGTACTTC. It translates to CASSFLSGQGNEGQYF.

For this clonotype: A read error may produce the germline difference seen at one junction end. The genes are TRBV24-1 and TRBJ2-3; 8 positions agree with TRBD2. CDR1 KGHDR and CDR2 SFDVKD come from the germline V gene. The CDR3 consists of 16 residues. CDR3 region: CATREPPGRGTDTQYF. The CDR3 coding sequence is TGCGCCACCCGTGAACCCCCCGGGAGGGGGACAGATACGCAGTATTTT.

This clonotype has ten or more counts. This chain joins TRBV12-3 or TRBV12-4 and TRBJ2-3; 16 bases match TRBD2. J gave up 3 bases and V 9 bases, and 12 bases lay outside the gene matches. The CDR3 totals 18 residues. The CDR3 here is CASSNGGLAGGLTDTQYF. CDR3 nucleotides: TGTGCCAGTTCGAACGGGGGACTAGCGGGGGGGCTTACAGATACGCAGTATTTT.

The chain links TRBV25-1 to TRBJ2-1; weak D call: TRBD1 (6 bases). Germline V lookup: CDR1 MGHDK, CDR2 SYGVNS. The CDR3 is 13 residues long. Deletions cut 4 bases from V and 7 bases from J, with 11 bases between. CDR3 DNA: TGTGCCAGCAGTGCGGCAGGGGTGAATGAGCAGTTCTTC. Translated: CASSAAGVNEQFF. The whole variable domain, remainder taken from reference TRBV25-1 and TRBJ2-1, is EADIYQTPRYLVIGTGKKITLECSQTMGHDKMYWYQQDPGMELHLIHYSYGVNSTEKGDLSSESTVSRIRTEHFPLTLESARPSHTSQYLCASSAAGVNEQFFGPGTRLTVL.

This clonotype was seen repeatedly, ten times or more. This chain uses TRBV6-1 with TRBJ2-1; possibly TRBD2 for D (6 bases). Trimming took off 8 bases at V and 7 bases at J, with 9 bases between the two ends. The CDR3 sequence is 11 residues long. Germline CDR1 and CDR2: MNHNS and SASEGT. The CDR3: CASLRGNEQFF. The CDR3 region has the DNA TGTGCCAGCCTTCGGGGGAATGAGCAGTTCTTC.

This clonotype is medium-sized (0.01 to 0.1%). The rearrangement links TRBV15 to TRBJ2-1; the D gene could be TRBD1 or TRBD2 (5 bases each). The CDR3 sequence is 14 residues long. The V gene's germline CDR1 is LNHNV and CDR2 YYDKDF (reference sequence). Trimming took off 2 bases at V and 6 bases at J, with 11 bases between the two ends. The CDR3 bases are TGTGCCACCAGCAGAACGAGGGACGGCAATGAGCAGTTCTTC. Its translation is CATSRTRDGNEQFF.

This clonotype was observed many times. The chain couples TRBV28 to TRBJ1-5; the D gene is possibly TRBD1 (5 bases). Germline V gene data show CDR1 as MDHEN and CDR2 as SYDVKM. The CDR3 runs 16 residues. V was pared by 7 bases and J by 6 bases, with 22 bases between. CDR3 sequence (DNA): TGTGCCAGCATCGAAGGGGCGAGGAGATGGGGTCAGCCCCAGCATTTT. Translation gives CASIEGARRWGQPQHF.

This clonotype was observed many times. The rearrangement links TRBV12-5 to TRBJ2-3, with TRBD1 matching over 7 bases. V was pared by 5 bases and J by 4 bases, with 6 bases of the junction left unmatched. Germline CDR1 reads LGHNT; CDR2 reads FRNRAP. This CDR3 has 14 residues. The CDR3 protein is CASGHRGEADTQYF. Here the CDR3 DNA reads TGTGCTAGTGGTCACAGGGGTGAGGCAGATACGCAGTATTTT. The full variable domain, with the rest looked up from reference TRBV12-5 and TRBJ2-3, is DARVTQTPRHKVTEMGQEVTMRCQPILGHNTVFWYRQTMMQGLELLAYFRNRAPLDDSGMPKDRFSAEMPDATLATLKIQPSEPRDSAVYFCASGHRGEADTQYFGPGTRLTVL.

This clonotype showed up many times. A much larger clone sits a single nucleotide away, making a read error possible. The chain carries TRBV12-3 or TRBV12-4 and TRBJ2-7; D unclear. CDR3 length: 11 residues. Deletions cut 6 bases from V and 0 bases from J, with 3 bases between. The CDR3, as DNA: TGTGCCAGCAGCAACTCCTACGAGCAGTACTTC. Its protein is CASSNSYEQYF.

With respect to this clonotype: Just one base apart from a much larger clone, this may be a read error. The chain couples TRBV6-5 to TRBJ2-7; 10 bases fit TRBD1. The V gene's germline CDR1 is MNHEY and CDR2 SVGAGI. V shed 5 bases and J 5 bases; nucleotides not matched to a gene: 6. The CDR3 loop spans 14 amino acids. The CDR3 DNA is TGTGCCAGCAGTCACAGGGACAGGGGCGACGAGCAGTACTTC. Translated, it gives CASSHRDRGDEQYF.

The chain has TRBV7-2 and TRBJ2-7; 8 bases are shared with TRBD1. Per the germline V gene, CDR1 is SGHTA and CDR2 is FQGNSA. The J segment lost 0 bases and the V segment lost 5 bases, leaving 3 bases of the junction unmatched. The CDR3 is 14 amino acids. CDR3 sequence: CASSRQGNSYEQYV. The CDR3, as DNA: TGTGCCAGCAGCCGACAGGGGAACTCCTACGAGCAGTACGTC.

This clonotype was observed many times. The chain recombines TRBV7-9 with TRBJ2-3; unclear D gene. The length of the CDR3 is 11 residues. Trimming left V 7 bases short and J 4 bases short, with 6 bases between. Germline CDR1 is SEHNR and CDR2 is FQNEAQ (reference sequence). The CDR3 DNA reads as TGTGCCAGCAACTCTTCAGATACGCAGTATTTT. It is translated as CASNSSDTQYF. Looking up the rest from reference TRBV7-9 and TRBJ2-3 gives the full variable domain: DTGVSQNPRHKITKRGQNVTFRCDPISEHNRLYWYRQTLGQGPEFLTYFQNEAQLEKSRLLSDRFSAERPKGSFSTLEIQRTEQGDSAMYLCASNSSDTQYFGPGTRLTVL.

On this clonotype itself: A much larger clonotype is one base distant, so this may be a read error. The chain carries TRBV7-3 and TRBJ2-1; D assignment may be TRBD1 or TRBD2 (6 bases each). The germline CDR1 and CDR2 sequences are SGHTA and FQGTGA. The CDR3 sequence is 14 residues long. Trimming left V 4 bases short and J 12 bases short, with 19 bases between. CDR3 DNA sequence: TGTGCCAGCAGCTCGCTACTGTGGGGGGCTGGGCAGTTCTTC. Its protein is CASSSLLWGAGQFF.

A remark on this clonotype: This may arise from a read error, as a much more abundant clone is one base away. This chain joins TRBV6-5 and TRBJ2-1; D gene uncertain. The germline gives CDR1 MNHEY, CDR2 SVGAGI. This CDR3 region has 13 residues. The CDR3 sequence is CASSYSAGNGQFF. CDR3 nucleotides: TGTGCCAGCAGTTACTCCGCAGGAAATGGGCAGTTCTTC.